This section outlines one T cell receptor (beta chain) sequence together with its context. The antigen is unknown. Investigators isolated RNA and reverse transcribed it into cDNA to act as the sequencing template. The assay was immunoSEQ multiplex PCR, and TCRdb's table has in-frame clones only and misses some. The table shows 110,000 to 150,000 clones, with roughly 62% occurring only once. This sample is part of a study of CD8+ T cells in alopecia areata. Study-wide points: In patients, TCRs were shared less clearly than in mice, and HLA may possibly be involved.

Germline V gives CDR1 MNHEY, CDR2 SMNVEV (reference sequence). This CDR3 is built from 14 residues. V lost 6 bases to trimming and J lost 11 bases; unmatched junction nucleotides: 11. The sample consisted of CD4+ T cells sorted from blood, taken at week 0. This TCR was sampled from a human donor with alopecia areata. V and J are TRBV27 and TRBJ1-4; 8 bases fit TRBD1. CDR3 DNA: TGTGCCAGCAGGAAAACCGGACAGGGATCCAAACTGTTTTTT. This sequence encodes CASRKTGQGSKLFF.